What follows are 25 T cell receptor beta chains derived from one specimen sequenced in a study of control samples from healthy donors and cancer patients. Some clones are missing from TCRdb's copy, which holds only in-frame ones; the method was immunoSEQ multiplex PCR. The table has almost 95,000 clones, 90% seen once; the top ten hold 3.5% to 4.5%. The sample comprised blood. Every receptor here comes from a woman aged 18 to 35 in good health.

This chain links TRBV6-5 with TRBJ1-2; D ambiguous. This CDR3 comprises 15 residues. The V and J ends lost 0 bases and 4 bases respectively, with 12 bases between them. Germline V gene lookup returns CDR1 MNHEY and CDR2 SVGAGI. The CDR3 coding sequence is TGTGCCAGCAGTTACTCGAACCCGGGAAGCTATGGCTACACCTTC. Translation: CASSYSNPGSYGYTF.

This sequence joins TRBV29-1 and TRBJ2-3; D remains unclear. Germline V gives CDR1 SQVTM, CDR2 ANQGSEA. This CDR3 has 13 amino acids. Trimming cost V 3 bases and J 0 bases, with 7 bases left between them. For the CDR3, the DNA is TGCAGCGTTGACCGGGTTAGCACAGATACGCAGTATTTT. It specifies CSVDRVSTDTQYF.

This rearrangement joins TRBV4-2 to TRBJ2-3; 9 nucleotides agree with TRBD2. CDR1 is LGHNA and CDR2 is YNFKEQ in the germline V gene. V shed 1 base, J shed 5 bases, and the junction held 7 bases outside the gene matches. The CDR3 length is 16 residues. The CDR3 sequence is CASSQVGGGAIDTQYF. CDR3 nucleotides: TGTGCCAGCAGCCAAGTGGGCGGGGGGGCTATAGATACGCAGTATTTT.

The chain links TRBV5-4 to TRBJ1-2; weak D call: TRBD1 (5 bases). V lost 4 bases and J 5 bases, leaving 18 bases between the germline ends. CDR1 is SGHNT, CDR2 YYREEE, per germline (reference sequence). CDR3 length equals 15 residues. CDR3 protein: CASSPGQGSGYGYTF. DNA of the CDR3: TGTGCCAGCAGCCCCGGTCAGGGTAGTGGGTATGGCTACACCTTC.

This chain uses TRBV2 with TRBJ1-3; D unresolved. V was clipped by 10 bases and J by 3 bases, with 7 bases between them. CDR3 length: 11 residues. Germline V CDR1 and CDR2: SNHLY, FYNNEI. CDR3 bases: TGTGCCACCCCCGGTGGAAACACCATATATTTT. It encodes CATPGGNTIYF.

The V call is TRBV19, the J call TRBJ2-5, with D perhaps matching TRBD1 or TRBD2 (6 bases each). The CDR3 loop spans 15 amino acids. Trimming took off 2 bases at V and 5 bases at J, with 15 bases between the two ends. Germline V gives CDR1 LNHDA, CDR2 SQIVND (reference sequence). CDR3 region: CASSIYSGAGETQYF. For the CDR3, the DNA is TGTGCCAGTAGTATATACTCGGGGGCTGGGGAGACCCAGTACTTC.

This chain links TRBV2 with TRBJ1-1, with D possibly matching TRBD1 (5 bases). V lost 8 bases and J 0 bases, leaving 10 bases between the germline ends. Looked up from germline, CDR1 is SNHLY and CDR2 is FYNNEI. This CDR3 spans 13 amino acids. Here the CDR3 DNA reads TGTGCCAGCGGGGCAGATATGAACACTGAAGCTTTCTTT. It specifies CASGADMNTEAFF.

This clone turned up a few times. The V call is TRBV2, the J call TRBJ2-7; maybe TRBD1 (5 bases). The ends were cut back, 8 bases at V and 6 bases at J, with 11 bases in the middle. The germline V gene has CDR1 SNHLY and CDR2 FYNNEI. This CDR3 spans 11 amino acids. The CDR3 bases are TGTGCCAGCCAGGGATATGGCGAGCAGTACTTC. Encoded protein: CASQGYGEQYF.

This chain connects TRBV6-5 to TRBJ1-1, with 8 bases identical to TRBD1. The CDR3 length is 14 residues. Trimming at V came to 6 bases and at J to 8 bases, leaving 11 bases not matched to a gene. The V gene's germline CDR1 is MNHEY and CDR2 SVGAGI. This CDR3 is CASRTAPDREEAFF. In DNA form, the CDR3 reads TGTGCCAGCAGGACGGCCCCGGACAGGGAAGAAGCTTTCTTT.

The rearrangement joins TRBV10-3 to TRBJ2-7; no firm D call. V was trimmed by 2 bases and J by 5 bases, leaving 4 bases between them. The germline V gene encodes CDR1 ENHRY and CDR2 SYGVKD. CDR3 size: 11 residues. The CDR3 spells CAISETHEQYF. The CDR3, as DNA: TGTGCCATCAGTGAGACTCACGAGCAGTACTTC.

This clone occurred once. The junction does not match germline at one end; this may be a read error. The V gene is TRBV4-1, the J gene TRBJ2-7; perhaps TRBD1 as D (6 bases). Germline V CDR1 and CDR2: MGHRA, YSYEKL. This CDR3 is 13 amino acids long. CDR3 sequence (DNA): TGCGCCAGCAGCCAACGGCGCGTGAAGGGGGTTGTATTC. As protein: CASSQRRVKGVVF.

The chain employs TRBV6-5 and TRBJ1-4; D ambiguous. Germline lookup yields CDR1 MNHEY and CDR2 SVGAGI. The length of the CDR3 is 14 residues. V was trimmed by 2 bases and J by 15 bases, leaving 19 bases between them. The CDR3 bases are TGTGCCAGCAGTTACAAGGGTGCCTCCTTCGGGGTGTTTTTT. This codes for CASSYKGASFGVFF.

This clone has just one count. The V and J genes are TRBV19 and TRBJ1-3; TRBD1 matches 7 bases. With 9 bases clipped from V and 0 bases from J, the junction kept 5 bases outside the gene matches. Looked up from germline, CDR1 is LNHDA and CDR2 is SQIVND (reference sequence). This CDR3 has 14 residues. The CDR3 DNA is TGTGCCAGCGCGACAGGGATCTCTGGAAACACCATATATTTT. It yields the protein CASATGISGNTIYF. The full variable domain, rest sourced from reference TRBV19 and TRBJ1-3, is DGGITQSPKYLFRKEGQNVTLSCEQNLNHDAMYWYRQDPGQGLRLIYYSQIVNDFQKGDIAEGYSVSREKKESFPLTVTSAQKNPTAFYLCASATGISGNTIYFGEGSWLTVV.

The rearrangement uses TRBV5-5 and TRBJ1-1, with D unclear. V was trimmed by 3 bases and J by 1 base, leaving 16 bases between them. The CDR3 has 16 residues. Per the germline V gene, CDR1 is SGHKS and CDR2 is YYEKEE (reference sequence). DNA for the CDR3: TGTGCCAGCAGCTCGGACCCTTCTTGGAGGAACACTGAAGCTTTCTTT. It is translated as CASSSDPSWRNTEAFF.

The rearrangement joins TRBV3-1 (or the pseudogene TRBV3-2) to TRBJ2-5; no definite D call. V lost 1 base to trimming and J lost 2 bases, with 11 bases between them. CDR3 size: 15 residues. Per germline, CDR1 LGHDT and CDR2 YNNKEL (reference sequence). The CDR3 is CASSQAIGAQETQYF. The CDR3 DNA reads TGTGCCAGCAGCCAAGCGATTGGAGCGCAAGAGACCCAGTACTTC.

The chain employs TRBV9 and TRBJ1-6, with no clear D. CDR3 size: 14 residues. CDR1 and CDR2 (germline): SGDLS, YYNGEE. V was clipped by 0 bases and J by 10 bases, with 11 bases between them. The CDR3 nucleotides read TGTGCCAGCAGCGTAGAGTCAGCTCAATCACCCCTCCACTTT. Translated, it gives CASSVESAQSPLHF.

The rearrangement joins TRBV19 to TRBJ2-6; unclear D gene. The CDR3 length is 12 residues. Per germline, CDR1 LNHDA and CDR2 SQIVND (reference sequence). CDR3 residues: CGSGAGANVLTF. In nucleotides, the CDR3 is TGTGGTTCGGGTGCTGGGGCCAACGTCCTGACTTTC.

This chain connects TRBV6-5 to TRBJ1-6; D might be TRBD1 (6 bases). The CDR3 sequence is 13 residues long. Per the germline V gene, CDR1 is MNHEY and CDR2 is SVGAGI. V lost 8 bases and J 7 bases, leaving 12 bases between the germline ends. CDR3 in amino acids: CASAKQGNSPLHF. CDR3 nucleotides: TGTGCCAGCGCCAAACAGGGAAATTCACCCCTCCACTTT.

This chain uses TRBV5-1 with TRBJ1-6; D remains unclear. The CDR3 sequence is 14 residues long. V gave up 2 bases and J gave up 9 bases, with 12 bases separating them. Germline lookup yields CDR1 SGHRS and CDR2 YFSETQ. CDR3 in amino acids: CASSFESSVSPLHF. As DNA, the CDR3 is TGCGCCAGCAGCTTCGAATCCTCTGTTTCACCCCTCCACTTT. Supplemented by reference TRBV5-1 and TRBJ1-6, the full variable domain reads KAGVTQTPRYLIKTRGQQVTLSCSPISGHRSVSWYQQTPGQGLQFLFEYFSETQRNKGNFPGRFSGRQFSNSRSEMNVSTLELGDSALYLCASSFESSVSPLHFGNGTRLTVT.

The chain carries TRBV7-9 and TRBJ1-2; 8 bases map to TRBD1. Germline-derived CDR1 and CDR2 are SEHNR and FQNEAQ (reference sequence). Losses at the gene ends were 5 bases for V and 0 bases for J; bases not matched to a gene: 11. The CDR3 is made up of 17 amino acids. CDR3 sequence reads: CASSVDRGSESNYGYTF. The CDR3, as DNA: TGTGCCAGCAGCGTAGACAGGGGAAGTGAATCTAACTATGGCTACACCTTC.

The genes are TRBV13 and TRBJ1-2; 8 bases align to TRBD1. From germline, CDR1 is PRHDT and CDR2 FYEKMQ (reference sequence). The CDR3 consists of 14 residues. V shed 5 bases and J 7 bases; nucleotides not matched to a gene: 9. As DNA, the CDR3 is TGTGCCAGCAGCGCAGACAGGGGACCCTCTGGCTACACCTTC. Amino acids: CASSADRGPSGYTF.

The CDR3 loop reads CATSGVGLGGELFF. The CDR3 DNA sequence: TGTGCCACCAGTGGAGTCGGGCTAGGCGGGGAGCTGTTTTTT. This rearrangement joins TRBV24-1 to TRBJ2-2, with unresolved D. The germline V gene encodes CDR1 KGHDR and CDR2 SFDVKD. Trimming took 5 bases from V and 7 from J, leaving 13 bases between them. This CDR3 is 14 amino acids long.

The V gene is TRBV4-1, the J gene TRBJ1-1; no definite D call. Germline CDR1 MGHRA, CDR2 YSYEKL. The V end lost 3 bases, the J end lost 3 bases, and 11 bases lay between the germline ends. The length of the CDR3 is 14 residues. The CDR3: CASSQAPGDTEAFF. CDR3 nucleotides: TGCGCCAGCAGCCAGGCCCCCGGGGACACTGAAGCTTTCTTT.

V is TRBV7-9 and J is TRBJ1-1; D unclear. Germline V gene sequence: CDR1 SEHNR, CDR2 FQNEAQ (reference sequence). The CDR3 is 11 residues long. The ends were cut back, 3 bases at V and 9 bases at J, with 8 bases in the middle. CDR3 coding DNA: TGTGCCAGCAGCTTTTCCGGACAAGCTTTCTTT. Protein: CASSFSGQAFF.

The chain combines TRBV27 with TRBJ2-5; D is possibly TRBD2 (6 bases). The CDR3 has 14 residues. The V and J ends lost 6 bases and 0 bases respectively, with 11 bases between them. CDR1 and CDR2 from the germline V gene are MNHEY and SMNVEV (reference sequence). DNA of the CDR3: TGTGCCAGCAGGACCCGGGGGTACCAAGAGACCCAGTACTTC. It specifies CASRTRGYQETQYF.